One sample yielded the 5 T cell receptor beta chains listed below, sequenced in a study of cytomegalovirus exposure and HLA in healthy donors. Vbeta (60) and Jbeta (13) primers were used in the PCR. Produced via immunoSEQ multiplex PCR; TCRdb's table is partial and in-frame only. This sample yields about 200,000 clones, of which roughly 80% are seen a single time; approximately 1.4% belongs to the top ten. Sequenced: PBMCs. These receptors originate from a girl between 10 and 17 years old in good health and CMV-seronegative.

The CDR3: CASSGQMNTEAFF. Here the CDR3 DNA reads TGTGCCAGCAGTGGACAGATGAACACTGAAGCTTTCTTT. This chain connects TRBV6-1 to TRBJ1-1, with D tentatively TRBD1 (5 bases). CDR3 size: 13 residues. V was pared by 4 bases and J by 0 bases, with 6 bases between. From germline, CDR1 is MNHNS and CDR2 SASEGT.

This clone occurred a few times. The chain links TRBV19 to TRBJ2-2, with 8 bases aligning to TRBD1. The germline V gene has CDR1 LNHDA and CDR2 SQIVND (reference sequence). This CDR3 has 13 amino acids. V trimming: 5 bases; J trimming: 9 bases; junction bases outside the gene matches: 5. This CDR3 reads CASSPRTGRELFF. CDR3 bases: TGTGCCAGTAGTCCCAGGACAGGGAGGGAGCTGTTTTTT.

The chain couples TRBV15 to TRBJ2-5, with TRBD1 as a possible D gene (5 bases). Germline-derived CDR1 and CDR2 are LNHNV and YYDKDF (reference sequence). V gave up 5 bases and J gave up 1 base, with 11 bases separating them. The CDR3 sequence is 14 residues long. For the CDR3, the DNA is TGTGCCACCAGCCCTAGACAGTCCCAAGAGACCCAGTACTTC. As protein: CATSPRQSQETQYF.

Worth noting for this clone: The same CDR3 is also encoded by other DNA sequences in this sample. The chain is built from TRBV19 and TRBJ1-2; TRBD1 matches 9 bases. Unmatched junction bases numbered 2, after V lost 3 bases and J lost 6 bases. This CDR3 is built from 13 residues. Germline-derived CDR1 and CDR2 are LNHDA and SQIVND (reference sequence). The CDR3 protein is CASSIGDRDGYTF. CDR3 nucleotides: TGTGCCAGTAGTATCGGGGACAGGGATGGCTACACCTTC. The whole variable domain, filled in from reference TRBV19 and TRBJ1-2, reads DGGITQSPKYLFRKEGQNVTLSCEQNLNHDAMYWYRQDPGQGLRLIYYSQIVNDFQKGDIAEGYSVSREKKESFPLTVTSAQKNPTAFYLCASSIGDRDGYTFGSGTRLTVV.

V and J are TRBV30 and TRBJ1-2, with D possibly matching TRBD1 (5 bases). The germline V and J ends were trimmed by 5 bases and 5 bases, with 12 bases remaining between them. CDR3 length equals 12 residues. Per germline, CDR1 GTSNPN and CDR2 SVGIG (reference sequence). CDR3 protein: CAWGRGIYGYTF. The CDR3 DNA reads TGTGCCTGGGGGAGGGGAATATATGGCTACACCTTC. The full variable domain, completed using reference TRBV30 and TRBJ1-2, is SQTIHQWPATLVQPVGSPLSLECTVEGTSNPNLYWYRQAAGRGLQLLFYSVGIGQISSEVPQNLSASRPQDRQFILSSKKLLLSDSGFYLCAWGRGIYGYTFGSGTRLTVV.